This T cell receptor (beta chain) was retrieved from a study of Tregs in tolerant kidney transplant recipients. The germline V gene has CDR1 KGHSH and CDR2 LQKENI. There are 13 residues in the CDR3. Between the trimmed V and J ends, which lost 7 bases and 5 bases, there was a span of 14 bases. Some clones are missing from TCRdb's copy, which holds only in-frame ones; the method was immunoSEQ multiplex PCR. The sample contains approximately 8,600 clones, more than 40% of which appear only once. Study results and caveats: Activated donor B cell expansion appeared to reveal the most relevant donor-specific TCRbeta repertoire.

Worth noting for this clone: Its antigen remains unidentified.

The chain has TRBV18 and TRBJ1-1, with D possibly matching TRBD1 (6 bases). The sequence was collected from a human donor in good health. Sequencing was done on a sample of CD4+ T cells from blood cultured with allogeneic cells. The CDR3 DNA reads TGTGCCAGCTTACAGGGTATATCGACTGAAGCTTTCTTT. It codes for CASLQGISTEAFF.